This T cell receptor (beta chain) was sequenced for a study of blood T cell repertoires in COVID-19. Study summary: Donors in the United States, Italy and Spain gave samples during acute or convalescent COVID-19. T cells, B-cell-depleted T cells, or PBMCs supplied cDNA or gDNA.

Germline CDR1 reads MNHEY; CDR2 reads SVGAGI. There are 13 residues in the CDR3. Trimming removed 0 bases from V and 15 bases from J, with 14 bases in between. Original methodology: For nucleated cells, counts were estimated from reference gene primer amplification. Clones were read by immunoSEQ multiplex PCR, and TCRdb kept only the in-frame ones, dropping some. V, J and clone size are taken as reported in that table, and D and trimming were inferred from the DNA itself. The data hold around 230,000 clones, with approximately 82% observed a single time. The clonotype was recovered from a woman aged 45 to 65 with acute or convalescent COVID-19. The chain joins TRBV6-5 to TRBJ2-2, with D uncertain. Material for sequencing was peripheral blood. The CDR3 sequence: CASSYSLQVELFF. The CDR3 DNA reads TGTGCCAGCAGTTACTCCCTCCAAGTTGAGTTGTTTTTT.